This T cell receptor beta chain was sequenced for a study of T-cell memory formation after mild COVID-19. This clonotype was seen a handful of times. Using its own MiXCR run on the 5' RACE reads, TCRdb lists one record per CDR3 protein. The table records under 550,000 distinct CDR3 sequences, 18% of them present only once. CDR1 and CDR2 from the germline V gene are SGHTA and FQGNSA. CDR3 size: 14 residues. Unmatched junction bases numbered 7, after V lost 5 bases and J lost 4 bases. The specimen was PBMCs or a T cell subset sorted from them (not recorded which). The rearrangement links TRBV7-2 to TRBJ2-7; 8 bases line up with TRBD1. The clonotype originates from an adult woman who had mild COVID-19 (a few samples of this study predate the infection). Cell type and time point are not known. Here the CDR3 reads CASSGQGMRYEQYF. The CDR3 bases are TGTGCCAGCAGCGGACAGGGAATGCGGTACGAGCAGTACTTC. Drawing the rest from reference TRBV7-2 and TRBJ2-7, the complete variable domain is GAGVSQSPSNKVTEKGKDVELRCDPISGHTALYWYRQSLGQGLEFLIYFQGNSAPDKSGLPSDRFSAERTGGSVSTLTIQRTQQEDSAVYLCASSGQGMRYEQYFGPGTRLTVT.